The present T cell receptor (beta chain) was sequenced within a study of T-cell reconstitution after alpha-beta-depleted transplantation in children (TCRdb year 2016). Some background on the complete study: Using TCR repertoire profiling, the study followed T-cell immune reconstitution in a quantitative way in children after TCRalphabeta/CD19-depleted allogeneic hematopoietic cell transplantation. The research as a whole found: In some patients, the high TCRbeta diversity seen at day 60 was put down to recipient T cells and intrathymic progenitors that had survived conditioning. Hyperexpanded clone frequencies declined over subsequent months; after one year, T-cell counts and TCRbeta diversity were mostly attributed to newly produced T cells. Apparently early alphabetaT-cell count recovery about two months after transplant reportedly relied on only several hundred rapidly expanded clones derived from non-depleted graft cells.

The treatment or condition label for this specimen denotes: allogeneic hematopoietic cell transplantation with graft depleted of TCRalphabeta T cells and CD19 B cells. The transplant recipients were children given TCRalphabeta/CD19-depleted allogeneic hematopoietic cell grafts. With regard to this clonotype: Its antigen target is currently unknown. Per-base quality was not reported, and no clone a single base away is much larger than it.

Based on the germline V gene (reference sequence), the CDR1 and CDR2 sequences are DFQATT and SNEGSKA. The CDR3, cysteine through phenylalanine, is 12 amino acids long. The CDR3 DNA has 36 bases and is translated from base 1. The junction carries 7 bases between V and J, which are trimmed by 5 bases and 2 bases respectively. Receptor amplification or capture employed PCR. Sequencing was performed on an Illumina HiSeq 2500. TCR libraries were prepared with molecular barcoding, using unique molecular identifiers to normalize TCRbeta repertoire quantification. TCRdb trimmed the raw reads at Q25, called clones with MiXCR and kept productive beta chains. Rows are unified per CDR3 protein, each entry keeping the most common DNA and genes. This sample holds more than 300,000 distinct CDR3 sequences; under 20% were observed only once. The ten largest clones capture about 41% of the sample.

The receptor comes from a male patient between 2 and 10 years old who had a stem cell transplant for acute lymphoblastic leukemia, so the T cells may come from the graft donor. The V and J segments used are TRBV20-1 and TRBJ2-4; TRBD2 could be the D gene, as 5 bases match. The specimen was PBMCs, mostly from graft donor cells, collected 360 days after TCRalphabeta/CD19-depleted stem cell transplant. This receptor carries the CDR3 CSARRSKNIQYF. In nucleotide form, the sequence is TGCAGTGCTCGGAGGTCCAAAAACATTCAGTACTTC.